The 29 T cell receptor beta chains reported below all come from one sample, sequenced in a study of T cells in Graves' hyperthyroidism and ophthalmopathy (dated by TCRdb to the late 2010s). Receptor amplification or capture employed multiplex PCR. Sequencer: Illumina HiSeq 2000. TCR beta CDR3 regions were amplified from RNA transcripts. The TCR CDR3 was subjected to a first round of RT-PCR using the HTBI primer set and the Qiagen OneStep RT-PCR kit. The public sequencing data were trimmed at Q25 with fastp and processed into clonotypes with MiXCR by TCRdb, which kept only in-frame beta chains. A single entry per CDR3 protein holds the most common genes and DNA from its merged rows. In this sample the table shows 80,000 to 100,000 distinct CDR3 sequences, approximately 42% of which occur a single time. The ten largest clonotypes hold around 9.6% of the sample. Sequenced: peripheral blood or thyroid tissue (not recorded which). These receptors were taken from a woman aged 30 to 39 with Graves' hyperthyroidism.

The chain has TRBV13 and TRBJ2-1, with 11 bases lining up with TRBD1. V shed 5 bases, J shed 1 base, and the junction held 10 bases outside the gene matches. Germline V CDR1 and CDR2: PRHDT, FYEKMQ (reference sequence). The CDR3 totals 18 residues. This chain's CDR3 is CASSGPGTGGSSYNEQFF. The CDR3 DNA is TGTGCCAGCAGCGGACCCGGGACAGGGGGTAGTTCCTACAATGAGCAGTTCTTC.

This clonotype was counted ten times or more. The chain links TRBV5-1 to TRBJ2-7, with 12 bases that match TRBD2. Germline V gives CDR1 SGHRS, CDR2 YFSETQ. CDR3 length: 17 amino acids. Losses at the gene ends were 4 bases for V and 0 bases for J; bases not matched to a gene: 8. The DNA of the CDR3 is TGCGCCAGCAGCGCCCACGGGACTAGCGGGTTCTCCTACGAGCAGTACTTC. Residues: CASSAHGTSGFSYEQYF. Drawing the rest from reference TRBV5-1 and TRBJ2-7, the complete variable domain is KAGVTQTPRYLIKTRGQQVTLSCSPISGHRSVSWYQQTPGQGLQFLFEYFSETQRNKGNFPGRFSGRQFSNSRSEMNVSTLELGDSALYLCASSAHGTSGFSYEQYFGPGTRLTVT.

At least ten counts were recorded for this clonotype. The rearrangement uses TRBV5-1 and TRBJ2-7; D is ambiguous. V lost 0 bases and J 11 bases, leaving 12 bases between the germline ends. Germline V gene data show CDR1 as SGHRS and CDR2 as YFSETQ. The CDR3 consists of 12 residues. This CDR3 is CASSLDGHPEYF. The CDR3 nucleotides read TGCGCCAGCAGCTTGGATGGGCATCCGGAGTACTTC.

This clonotype was seen more than once but under ten times. V and J are TRBV18 and TRBJ1-5, with D perhaps TRBD1 (6 bases). V was clipped by 2 bases and J by 7 bases, with 12 bases between them. CDR3 size: 14 residues. Germline CDR1 KGHSH, CDR2 LQKENI. The CDR3 coding sequence is TGTGCCAGCTCACCAGCAGGGGTGGAACAGCCCCAGCATTTT. It encodes CASSPAGVEQPQHF.

The gene calls are TRBV5-5 and TRBJ1-2; 9 nucleotides match TRBD1. Germline trimming cut 4 bases from V and 6 bases from J; bases unmatched to any gene: 4. This CDR3 contains 13 residues. In germline, CDR1 is SGHKS, CDR2 YYEKEE (reference sequence). This chain's CDR3 is CASSGWTGDGYTF. In DNA, the CDR3 is TGTGCCAGCAGCGGGTGGACAGGGGATGGCTACACCTTC.

This clonotype was counted many times. The CDR3 nucleotides read TGTGCCAGCAGTGATAGTGGACAGAGCTCGAATGAAAAACTGTTTTTT. Translation gives CASSDSGQSSNEKLFF. The V call is TRBV6-1, the J call TRBJ1-4, with D perhaps TRBD1 (6 bases). The germline CDR1 and CDR2 sequences are MNHNS and SASEGT. There are 16 residues in the CDR3. V lost 3 bases, J lost 5 bases, and 16 bases lay in between.

This chain uses TRBV7-2 with TRBJ2-5; 9 nucleotides agree with TRBD2. The length of the CDR3 is 15 residues. In germline, CDR1 is SGHTA, CDR2 FQGNSA. V shed 6 bases, J shed 2 bases, and the junction held 7 bases outside the gene matches. The CDR3, as DNA: TGTGCCAGCAGGGGGGCTAGCGGGGAACAAGAGACCCAGTACTTC. Translating gives CASRGASGEQETQYF.

The genes are TRBV7-2 and TRBJ2-7; 10 bases are a match to TRBD1. Looked up from germline, CDR1 is SGHTA and CDR2 is FQGNSA. The CDR3 consists of 17 residues. The junction had 6 bases not matched to a gene; V was cut back by 0 bases and J by 1 base. CDR3 nucleotide sequence: TGTGCCAGCAGCTTAGCCGGGACAGGGGCTAGGTCCTACGAGCAGTACTTC. It codes for CASSLAGTGARSYEQYF.

The rearrangement uses TRBV7-3 and TRBJ2-3; D gene ambiguous. Germline V gene sequence: CDR1 SGHTA, CDR2 FQGTGA. The CDR3 is 15 residues long. V was clipped by 1 base and J by 5 bases, with 13 bases between them. The CDR3 spells CASSLRMGAGDTQYF. The CDR3 DNA sequence: TGTGCCAGCAGCTTAAGGATGGGCGCCGGAGATACGCAGTATTTT.

A remark on this clonotype: Likely a read error: the CDR3 ends without its conserved phenylalanine or tryptophan. This chain connects TRBV15 to TRBJ2-7; no definite D call. The CDR3 is made up of 15 amino acids. Per the germline V gene, CDR1 is LNHNV and CDR2 is YYDKDF (reference sequence). CDR3 DNA sequence: TGTGCCACCAGCAGAGATCTGGGTAGCTCCTGCGAGCAGTACCTC. Its protein is CATSRDLGSSCEQYL.

As concerns this clonotype: This may stem from a read error, because a much larger clone lies one nucleotide away. The chain joins TRBV4-1 to TRBJ1-4; TRBD1 matches at 7 bases. The CDR3 is 13 residues long. CDR1 is MGHRA and CDR2 is YSYEKL in the germline V gene. CDR3: CANTTGSNGKLFF. The CDR3 coding sequence is TGCGCCAATACGACAGGGTCTAATGGAAAACTGTTTTTT.

The table lists this clonotype with many counts. The genes are TRBV5-8 and TRBJ2-3; D may be TRBD1 (6 bases). Trimming removed 4 bases at V and 6 bases at J, with 9 bases between. The CDR3 is 12 residues long. Germline loops: CDR1 SGHTS, CDR2 YDEGEE. The CDR3 loop reads CASSRDMDTQYF. The CDR3 DNA follows: TGTGCCAGCAGCCGGGACATGGATACGCAGTATTTT.

This clonotype was recorded many times. V gene TRBV20-1 combines with J gene TRBJ2-7, with 12 bases fitting TRBD1. The CDR3 totals 15 residues. CDR1 and CDR2 (germline): DFQATT, SNEGSKA (reference sequence). V lost 5 bases and J lost 7; bases outside the gene matches: 12. CDR3 in amino acids: CSAPIWDRGRREQYF. CDR3 DNA: TGCAGTGCTCCGATTTGGGACAGGGGGCGTCGGGAGCAGTACTTC.

This clonotype was recorded many times. A much more abundant neighbour one base away suggests this may be a read error. The CDR3 DNA sequence: TGTGCCAGCAGCCGGTGGGCTAGCGGGAGGGCTGCCCTAGAGACCCAGTACTTC. Translating gives CASSRWASGRAALETQYF. This chain uses TRBV11-2 with TRBJ2-5; 12 bases are shared with TRBD2. V was pared by 5 bases and J by 4 bases, with 14 bases of the junction left unmatched. Looked up from germline, CDR1 is SGHAT and CDR2 is FQNNGV. The CDR3 length is 18 residues.

At least ten counts were recorded for this clonotype. The chain uses TRBV20-1 and TRBJ2-7; D possibly corresponds to TRBD2 (5 bases). CDR3 size: 14 residues. CDR1 and CDR2 from the germline V gene are DFQATT and SNEGSKA (reference sequence). Trimming shortened V by 1 base and J by 0 bases, and 10 bases separated the two germline ends. The CDR3 bases are TGCAGTGCTAGAGGAGGCGGGCGCTCCTACGAGCAGTACTTC. Encoded protein: CSARGGGRSYEQYF.

The rearrangement uses TRBV6-5 and TRBJ1-1; tentative D call: TRBD1 (5 bases). Deletions cut 4 bases from V and 1 base from J, with 7 bases between. In germline, CDR1 is MNHEY, CDR2 SVGAGI. The CDR3 has 13 amino acids. The CDR3 region has the DNA TGTGCCAGCAGTTCGGGGACGAACACTGAAGCTTTCTTT. Translated: CASSSGTNTEAFF.

This sequence joins TRBV11-2 and TRBJ1-1, with TRBD1 matching over 9 bases. The CDR3 consists of 16 residues. V was pared by 6 bases and J by 1 base, with 9 bases of the junction left unmatched. Germline CDR1 reads SGHAT; CDR2 reads FQNNGV. In nucleotides, the CDR3 is TGTGCCAGCAGTGCTAGGACAGGGGCGACGAACACTGAAGCTTTCTTT. Residues: CASSARTGATNTEAFF. The variable domain in full, completed from reference TRBV11-2 and TRBJ1-1, reads EAGVAQSPRYKIIEKRQSVAFWCNPISGHATLYWYQQILGQGPKLLIQFQNNGVVDDSQLPKDRFSAERLKGVDSTLKIQPAKLEDSAVYLCASSARTGATNTEAFFGQGTRLTVV.

The chain couples TRBV14 to TRBJ2-7, with no clear D. CDR1 and CDR2 from the germline V gene are SGHDN and FVKESK. The CDR3 totals 11 residues. CDR3 region: CASPGFHEQYF. The CDR3 DNA is TGTGCTAGCCCCGGGTTCCACGAGCAGTACTTC.

Regarding this clonotype: No conserved phenylalanine or tryptophan ends this CDR3, so it is likely a read error. The chain combines TRBV7-9 with TRBJ2-5; TRBD1 is a possible D gene (6 bases). The V gene's germline CDR1 is SEHNR and CDR2 FQNEAQ (reference sequence). The V and J ends lost 5 bases and 4 bases respectively, with 17 bases between them. The CDR3 covers 15 residues. CDR3 bases: TGTGCCAGCAGCCAAGGCGACTGGGGGCGAGAGACCCAGTACCTC. Its translation is CASSQGDWGRETQYL.

In regard to this clonotype: This may arise from a read error, as a much more abundant clone is one base away. J is TRBJ1-1 and V is TRBV6-2 or TRBV6-3; 7 bases are shared with TRBD1. The CDR3 extends over 14 amino acids. J gave up 6 bases and V 6 bases, and 10 bases lay outside the gene matches. CDR1 is MNHEY and CDR2 is SVGEGT in the germline V gene. DNA of the CDR3: TGTGCCAGCAGATTTAGGGGGCAAAGCGCTGAAGCTTTCTTT. It translates to CASRFRGQSAEAFF.

The sample holds many counts of this clonotype. The gene calls are TRBV7-9 and TRBJ1-2, with no clear D. Trimming removed 0 bases at V and 4 bases at J, with 12 bases between. Germline V gene data show CDR1 as SEHNR and CDR2 as FQNEAQ (reference sequence). CDR3 length: 15 residues. The CDR3 protein is CASSLAPYRVYGYTF. CDR3 in DNA: TGTGCCAGCAGCTTAGCGCCTTACAGAGTCTATGGCTACACCTTC.

In regard to this clonotype: This could be a read error, since a much larger clone is one nucleotide away. The J gene is TRBJ2-3, the V gene TRBV9, with D maybe TRBD2 (5 bases). The CDR3 is made up of 14 amino acids. The germline CDR1 and CDR2 sequences are SGDLS and YYNGEE. CDR3 region: CASSVVDFTDTQCF. The CDR3 nucleotides are TGTGCCAGCAGCGTAGTGGACTTCACAGATACGCAGTGTTTT.

Many counts were recorded for this clonotype. The V gene is TRBV10-3, the J gene TRBJ2-3; D is uncertain. In germline, CDR1 is ENHRY, CDR2 SYGVKD. Between the trimmed V and J ends, which lost 4 bases and 2 bases, there was a span of 16 bases. The CDR3 loop spans 16 amino acids. The CDR3 region has the DNA TGTGCCATCAGTGGGGGTTCGCGGTATTACACAGATACGCAGTATTTT. Translated: CAISGGSRYYTDTQYF.

This clonotype was counted a few times. The chain links TRBV7-2 to TRBJ1-2; D possibly corresponds to TRBD1 (6 bases). The CDR3 spans 15 residues. CDR1 and CDR2 from the germline V gene are SGHTA and FQGNSA. V lost 5 bases to trimming and J lost 7 bases, with 20 bases between them. The CDR3 DNA sequence: TGTGCCAGCAGCCCTGACAGGTCCCTGGGGGTTGGCTACACCTTC. Translating it yields CASSPDRSLGVGYTF.

The chain combines TRBV7-9 with TRBJ1-2; 10 bases are shared with TRBD1. CDR1 is SEHNR, CDR2 FQNEAQ, per germline (reference sequence). V trimming: 3 bases; J trimming: 7 bases; junction bases outside the gene matches: 2. The length of the CDR3 is 13 residues. CDR3: CASSLTGGLGYTF. Here the CDR3 DNA reads TGTGCCAGCAGCTTGACAGGGGGCCTTGGCTACACCTTC.

The chain couples TRBV12-3 or TRBV12-4 to TRBJ2-7; D may be TRBD1 (6 bases). The CDR3 length is 15 residues. The V and J ends lost 5 bases and 2 bases respectively, with 16 bases between them. The CDR3 DNA is TGTGCCAGCAGTCCACGGGACACCGGACCCTACGAGCAGTACTTC. This sequence encodes CASSPRDTGPYEQYF.

This clonotype occurred many times. V is TRBV10-3 and J is TRBJ1-5; 8 nucleotides align to TRBD1. Germline CDR1 is ENHRY and CDR2 is SYGVKD. The CDR3 sequence is 12 residues long. J lost 7 bases, V lost 9 bases, and 5 bases had no gene match. This CDR3 reads CAIGQGRQPQHF. In DNA, the CDR3 is TGTGCCATTGGACAGGGTCGACAGCCCCAGCATTTT.

The V gene is TRBV20-1, the J gene TRBJ1-1, with TRBD1 matching 8 bases. V dropped 6 bases and J dropped 1; count of bases not matched to a gene: 4. The CDR3 is 13 residues long. The germline CDR1 and CDR2 sequences are DFQATT and SNEGSKA (reference sequence). CDR3 loop: CSATGTGNTEAFF. CDR3 coding DNA: TGCAGTGCCACCGGGACAGGGAACACTGAAGCTTTCTTT.

The J gene is TRBJ1-2, the V gene TRBV7-2, with 7 bases fitting TRBD1. CDR3 length: 15 amino acids. Losses at the gene ends were 5 bases for V and 6 bases for J; bases not matched to a gene: 12. CDR1 is SGHTA, CDR2 FQGNSA, per germline. The CDR3 DNA sequence: TGTGCCAGCAGCATTGCCAAGGACAGGAGGAATGGCTACACCTTC. Translation gives CASSIAKDRRNGYTF.